These 22 T cell receptor beta chains originate from one sample sequenced in a study of T-cell reconstitution after alpha-beta-depleted transplantation in children. Unique molecular identifiers featured in how the TCRbeta library was prepared. TCRdb re-derived calls from the PCR reads in MiXCR, one entry per CDR3 protein. The table includes 490,000 or so distinct CDR3 sequences, about 10% detected once. The input for sequencing was PBMCs, taken before TCRalphabeta/CD19-depleted stem cell transplant. These receptors all stem from a child aged 2 to 15 with inherited bone marrow failure, due to receive a stem cell transplant.

The chain carries TRBV3-1 and TRBJ1-6; D remains unclear. In germline, CDR1 is LGHDT, CDR2 YNNKEL (reference sequence). The CDR3 length is 17 residues. Trimming removed 4 bases at V and 6 bases at J, with 19 bases between. Here the CDR3 reads CASSLTWENGVNSPLHF. CDR3 nucleotides: TGTGCCAGCAGCCTAACTTGGGAAAACGGGGTTAATTCACCCCTCCACTTT.

This clonotype was counted ten times or more. The V call is TRBV4-3, the J call TRBJ2-7; 9 positions agree with TRBD2. CDR1 is LGHNA and CDR2 is YSLEER in the germline V gene. V shed 1 base and J 2 bases; nucleotides not matched to a gene: 12. The CDR3 covers 18 residues. For the CDR3, the DNA is TGCGCCAGCAGCCAAGTTATAGCGGGAGAGGTTTGGGCCTACGAGCAGTACTTC. Amino acid sequence: CASSQVIAGEVWAYEQYF.

This clonotype occurred many times. This rearrangement joins TRBV12-3 or TRBV12-4 to TRBJ2-7; D not resolved. V lost 6 bases, J lost 3 bases, and 6 bases lay in between. CDR3 length: 11 amino acids. CDR3 region: CASSQYYEQYF. DNA of the CDR3: TGTGCCAGCAGCCAGTACTACGAGCAGTACTTC.

This clonotype was seen a few times. The chain couples TRBV7-9 to TRBJ2-7; 7 bases are a match to TRBD1. The CDR3 has 15 residues. V shed 1 base, J shed 5 bases, and the junction held 8 bases outside the gene matches. CDR1 and CDR2 (germline): SEHNR, FQNEAQ (reference sequence). The CDR3 is CASSLGDREVDEQYF. CDR3 coding DNA: TGTGCCAGCAGCTTAGGTGACAGGGAAGTCGACGAGCAGTACTTC.

The chain couples TRBV30 to TRBJ2-1; TRBD1 or TRBD2 may be the D gene (5 bases each). V dropped 0 bases and J dropped 5 bases, with 14 bases sitting between them. The CDR3 length is 15 residues. The germline gives CDR1 GTSNPN, CDR2 SVGIG (reference sequence). For the CDR3, the DNA is TGTGCCTGGAGTGTAGGGGTAGGGCGGGACAATGAGCAGTTCTTC. It yields the protein CAWSVGVGRDNEQFF. Full variable domain (outside the CDR3, taken from reference TRBV30 and TRBJ2-1): SQTIHQWPATLVQPVGSPLSLECTVEGTSNPNLYWYRQAAGRGLQLLFYSVGIGQISSEVPQNLSASRPQDRQFILSSKKLLLSDSGFYLCAWSVGVGRDNEQFFGPGTRLTVL.

This clonotype was recorded many times. J is TRBJ1-5 and V is TRBV28; D uncertain. CDR3 length: 11 residues. The V and J ends lost 7 bases and 7 bases respectively, with 8 bases between them. Germline loops: CDR1 MDHEN, CDR2 SYDVKM. As DNA, the CDR3 is TGTGCCAGCAAGGGATTGCAGCCCCAGCATTTT. This sequence encodes CASKGLQPQHF. Complete variable domain (other parts from reference TRBV28 and TRBJ1-5): DVKVTQSSRYLVKRTGEKVFLECVQDMDHENMFWYRQDPGLGLRLIYFSYDVKMKEKGDIPEGYSVSREKKERFSLILESASTNQTSMYLCASKGLQPQHFGDGTRLSIL.

V usage is TRBV5-1 and J usage is TRBJ2-1; weak D call: TRBD2 (7 bases). CDR1 SGHRS and CDR2 YFSETQ come from the germline V gene. The CDR3 sequence is 15 residues long. V lost 3 bases to trimming and J lost 7 bases, with 17 bases between them. The CDR3 loop reads CASSSGGYQGNEQFF. As DNA, the CDR3 is TGCGCCAGCAGCTCGGGGGGATACCAGGGGAATGAGCAGTTCTTC.

The rearrangement joins TRBV7-2 to TRBJ2-2; no clear D gene. The germline V and J ends were trimmed by 4 bases and 0 bases, with 12 bases remaining between them. The CDR3 is 16 residues long. The V gene's germline CDR1 is SGHTA and CDR2 FQGNSA. Here the CDR3 DNA reads TGTGCCAGCAGCTCCGCAATGGCGGCGAACACCGGGGAGCTGTTTTTT. Protein sequence: CASSSAMAANTGELFF.

A few counts support this clonotype. The chain combines TRBV29-1 with TRBJ1-3; the D is unclear. In germline, CDR1 is SQVTM, CDR2 ANQGSEA. The CDR3 has 15 residues. V gave up 6 bases and J gave up 0 bases, with 15 bases separating them. The CDR3 is CSVRTTDFSGNTIYF. CDR3 coding DNA: TGCAGCGTCCGGACCACAGATTTCTCTGGAAACACCATATATTTT.

This clonotype was seen at least ten times. The rearrangement links TRBV20-1 to TRBJ1-6; 9 positions match TRBD1. J lost 4 bases, V lost 2 bases, and 6 bases had no gene match. The germline V gene encodes CDR1 DFQATT and CDR2 SNEGSKA (reference sequence). This CDR3 is 16 amino acids long. The CDR3 reads CSARRTGVNYNSPLHF. For the CDR3, the DNA is TGCAGTGCTAGACGGACAGGGGTTAATTATAATTCACCCCTCCACTTT.

Many counts were recorded for this clonotype. This chain joins TRBV5-1 and TRBJ1-2; 7 positions match TRBD1. The V segment lost 3 bases and the J segment 3 bases; nucleotides outside the gene matches: 11. The CDR3 totals 16 residues. Germline values: CDR1 SGHRS, CDR2 YFSETQ. CDR3 DNA: TGCGCCAGCAGCTACGGGACAGCTCCTCGGGACTATGGCTACACCTTC. Encoded protein: CASSYGTAPRDYGYTF.

This clonotype was detected many times. The chain combines TRBV10-2 with TRBJ2-1; possibly TRBD1 or TRBD2 for D (6 bases each). The V gene lost 8 bases and the J gene lost 4 bases, with 12 bases spanning the gap. CDR3 length: 13 amino acids. Germline-derived CDR1 and CDR2 are WSHSY and SAAADI. The CDR3 DNA follows: TGCGCCAGCCTAGGGGGGCAATACAATGAGCAGTTCTTC. Translation gives CASLGGQYNEQFF.

This clonotype was counted at least ten times. The V call is TRBV12-3 or TRBV12-4, the J call TRBJ2-1; 13 bases align to TRBD2. J lost 4 bases, V lost 5 bases, and 5 bases had no gene match. The CDR3 is made up of 16 amino acids. The CDR3 region is CASSPGLAGVYNEQFF. The CDR3, as DNA: TGTGCCAGCAGTCCAGGACTAGCGGGAGTATACAATGAGCAGTTCTTC.

With respect to this clonotype: This may come from a read error, since a much larger clone is one base off. The chain couples TRBV4-1 to TRBJ2-1; tentative D call: TRBD1 (6 bases). There are 14 residues in the CDR3. Germline values: CDR1 MGHRA, CDR2 YSYEKL. V lost 2 bases, J lost 6 bases, and 11 bases lay in between. The CDR3 DNA is TGCGCCAGCAGCCAACGGACAGTGGGCAATGAGCAGTTCTTC. This encodes CASSQRTVGNEQFF.

This chain connects TRBV5-5 to TRBJ2-1, with TRBD2 as a possible D gene (6 bases). The V end was cut by 7 bases, the J end by 5 bases, with 16 bases between. CDR3 length: 14 residues. Germline V gene lookup returns CDR1 SGHKS and CDR2 YYEKEE (reference sequence). This CDR3 reads CASSVGWGDNEQFF. For the CDR3, the DNA is TGTGCCAGCTCCGTTGGTTGGGGGGACAATGAGCAGTTCTTC. The complete variable domain, with remaining parts taken from reference TRBV5-5 and TRBJ2-1, reads DAGVTQSPTHLIKTRGQQVTLRCSPISGHKSVSWYQQVLGQGPQFIFQYYEKEERGRGNFPDRFSARQFPNYSSELNVNALLLGDSALYLCASSVGWGDNEQFFGPGTRLTVL.

This clonotype was counted only a few times. The V and J genes are TRBV10-3 and TRBJ2-2; the D gene is possibly TRBD2 (5 bases). The germline gives CDR1 ENHRY, CDR2 SYGVKD. V lost 4 bases to trimming and J lost 5 bases, with 11 bases between them. This CDR3 is built from 14 residues. The CDR3 nucleotides are TGTGCCATCAGTGGGAAGCGACTAACCGGGGAGCTGTTTTTT. Encoded protein: CAISGKRLTGELFF.

This clonotype was detected ten times or more. V gene TRBV27 combines with J gene TRBJ2-5; D unresolved. The CDR3 consists of 14 residues. Germline V gene sequence: CDR1 MNHEY, CDR2 SMNVEV (reference sequence). With 2 bases removed from V and 2 bases from J, the gap between germline ends came to 9 bases. The CDR3 nucleotides read TGTGCCAGCAGTTTAGGGCAGAAACAAGAGACCCAGTACTTC. Its protein product is CASSLGQKQETQYF.

To note about this clonotype: Possible read error: a much larger clone is one base away. The chain is built from TRBV6-6 and TRBJ2-7; D unclear. Per germline, CDR1 MNHNY and CDR2 SVGAGI (reference sequence). This CDR3 is built from 11 residues. The V gene lost 5 bases and the J gene lost 5 bases, with 7 bases spanning the gap. The chain's CDR3 is CASSHIHEQYF. The CDR3 DNA reads TGTGCCAGCAGTCACATCCACGAGCAGTACTTC.

A note on this clonotype: A much larger clone differs by one base, so this may be a read error. The chain is built from TRBV12-3 or TRBV12-4 and TRBJ2-2; tentatively, D is TRBD1 (5 bases). CDR3 length equals 16 residues. Trimming cost V 5 bases and J 6 bases, with 19 bases left between them. In DNA, the CDR3 is TGTGCCAGCAGTCTCCTTTGGGGCGGCAACCCCGGGGAGCTGTTTTTT. This codes for CASSLLWGGNPGELFF.

This clonotype showed up many times. The chain employs TRBV16 and TRBJ1-1; D uncertain. Germline V gives CDR1 KGHSY, CDR2 FQNENV. This CDR3 is built from 13 residues. The V end lost 3 bases, the J end lost 1 base, and 6 bases lay between the germline ends. CDR3: CASSHGPNTEAFF. CDR3 bases: TGTGCCAGCAGCCATGGTCCGAACACTGAAGCTTTCTTT.

In its sample, this clonotype was seen many times. V and J are TRBV29-1 and TRBJ2-3; no firm D call. The CDR3 sequence is 10 residues long. Germline CDR1 is SQVTM and CDR2 is ANQGSEA. V lost 5 bases and J 5 bases, leaving 5 bases between the germline ends. Here the CDR3 DNA reads TGCAGCGTTTGGAGAGATACGCAGTATTTT. Amino acid sequence: CSVWRDTQYF.

This clonotype was recorded a few times. This sequence joins TRBV20-1 and TRBJ1-2; D unclear. The V end was cut by 0 bases, the J end by 8 bases, with 10 bases between. Germline V gene sequence: CDR1 DFQATT, CDR2 SNEGSKA (reference sequence). CDR3 length equals 12 residues. Here the CDR3 DNA reads TGCAGTGCTAGAGAGGCCTCCCGGGGCTACACCTTC. It is translated as CSAREASRGYTF.